The entry below gives a single T cell receptor (beta chain) sequence along with its context. This clone is a singleton in its sample. The antigen this receptor binds is unknown. Per-nucleotide qualities are absent, and no much larger clonotype sits a single base away. Per the germline V gene (reference sequence), PRHDT is the CDR1 and FYEKMQ is the CDR2. Spanning cysteine to phenylalanine, the CDR3 consists of 12 amino acids. The read is trimmed to its CDR3 DNA, 36 bases read in frame from base 1. V loses 2 bases, J loses 2 bases, and the germline ends lie 1 base apart. The CDR3 regions of human TCRbeta chains were analyzed by immunosequencing. As for the original processing: TCRs in the repertoires were matched against a reference library of SARS-CoV-2-specific TCRs that had been generated with the MIRA antigen-specificity platform. Breadth was defined as the fraction of unique TCRs that were SARS-CoV-2-associated, and depth was defined as the fraction of total T cells that were SARS-CoV-2-associated. Each spike-specific TCR was assigned to its reactive spike region and to a CD4 or CD8 class using the MIRA data. Log10-transformed breadth and depth values were compared by one-way ANOVA with Sidak's multiple comparisons tests. The table comes from immuneACCESS by way of TCRdb, which keeps in-frame sequences with V and J called. Part of the clones is missing from these tables; in studies checked, under half for an unresolved V gene and the rest for unknown reasons. V, J and clone size were drawn from that table, and D and trimming were deduced from the DNA. For this sample there are approximately 160,000 clones; 85% to 95% appear just once. The ten top clones hold 0.9% of the sample.

The time point label on this specimen signifies: baseline before first vaccination. The vaccinee samples were drawn from two UK trials, COV001 and COV002, one of which was a single-blind randomized controlled phase 2/3 trial testing AZD1222 (ChAdOx1 nCoV-19) in healthy adults. For TCRbeta chain sequencing, PBMC samples from trial participants were taken at day 0 and at day 28 after the second dose. This specimen belongs to a study of T cell responses to AZD1222 COVID-19 vaccine (dated by TCRdb to about 2021). Looking at the study overall: AZD1222 recipients given second doses at about 4 weeks or at about 12 weeks were pooled, since spike-specific TCR depth and breadth were not found to differ between the two schedules. Enrollment into the trials was organized by age into subgroups of 18-55, 56-69 and 70-plus years, and those subgroups contained about 160, 30 and 59 TCR-sequenced participants, respectively. TCR sequencing was performed for about 250 trial participants, of whom some 200 were given two doses of AZD1222 and around 26 were given two doses of MenACWY control vaccine.

The full study reports these points: Epitopes outside the regions mutated in the B.1.351 and B.1.1.7 variants were reportedly recognized by nearly half of the unique spike-specific TCRs. Vaccine-associated CD4 TCRs spanned the whole spike protein, with dominant responses in regions 160-218 and 743-854. The 56-69-year group was small, and its depth increase did not reach significance, likely because of low power. After two AZD1222 doses, both the breadth and the depth of spike-specific TCRs were significantly higher than at day 0 and than in MenACWY recipients. Participants were mostly white British, with more females than males. The authors suggested clonal diversity may have been underestimated. Conclusions about previously exposed vaccinees are limited because only six or seven AZD1222 recipients were SARS-CoV-2 seropositive at baseline. Because no samples from the day 14 peak response were available, repertoires could be characterized only after the peak T cell response.

The rearranged chain carries TRBV13 and TRBJ2-1, with the D gene too uncertain to name. This clonotype was obtained from an adult in good health. Here the sequenced sample was peripheral blood, taken on day 0 of AZD1222 vaccination. The CDR3 region: CASSLTYNEQFF. The nucleotides read TGTGCCAGCAGCTTAACCTACAATGAGCAGTTCTTC. Reference TRBV13 and TRBJ2-1 proteins supply the regions before and after the CDR3; the full variable domain is: AAGVIQSPRHLIKEKRETATLKCYPIPRHDTVYWYQQGPGQDPQFLISFYEKMQSDKGSIPDRFSAQQFSDYHSELNMSSLELGDSALYFCASSLTYNEQFFGPGTRLTVL.